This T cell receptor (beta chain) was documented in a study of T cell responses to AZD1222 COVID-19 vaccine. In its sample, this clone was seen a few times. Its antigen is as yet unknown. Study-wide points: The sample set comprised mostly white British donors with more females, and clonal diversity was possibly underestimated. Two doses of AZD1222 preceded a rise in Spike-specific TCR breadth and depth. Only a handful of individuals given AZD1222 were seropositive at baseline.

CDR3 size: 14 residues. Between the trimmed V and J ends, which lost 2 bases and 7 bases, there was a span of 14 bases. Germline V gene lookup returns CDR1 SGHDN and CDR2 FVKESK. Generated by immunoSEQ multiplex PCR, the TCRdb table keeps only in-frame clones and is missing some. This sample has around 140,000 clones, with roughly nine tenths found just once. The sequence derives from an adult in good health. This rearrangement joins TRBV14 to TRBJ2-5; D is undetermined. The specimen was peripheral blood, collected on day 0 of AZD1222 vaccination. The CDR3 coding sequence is TGTGCCAGCAGCCAATCTTGGGCCCCCCGGACCCAGTACTTC. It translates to CASSQSWAPRTQYF.